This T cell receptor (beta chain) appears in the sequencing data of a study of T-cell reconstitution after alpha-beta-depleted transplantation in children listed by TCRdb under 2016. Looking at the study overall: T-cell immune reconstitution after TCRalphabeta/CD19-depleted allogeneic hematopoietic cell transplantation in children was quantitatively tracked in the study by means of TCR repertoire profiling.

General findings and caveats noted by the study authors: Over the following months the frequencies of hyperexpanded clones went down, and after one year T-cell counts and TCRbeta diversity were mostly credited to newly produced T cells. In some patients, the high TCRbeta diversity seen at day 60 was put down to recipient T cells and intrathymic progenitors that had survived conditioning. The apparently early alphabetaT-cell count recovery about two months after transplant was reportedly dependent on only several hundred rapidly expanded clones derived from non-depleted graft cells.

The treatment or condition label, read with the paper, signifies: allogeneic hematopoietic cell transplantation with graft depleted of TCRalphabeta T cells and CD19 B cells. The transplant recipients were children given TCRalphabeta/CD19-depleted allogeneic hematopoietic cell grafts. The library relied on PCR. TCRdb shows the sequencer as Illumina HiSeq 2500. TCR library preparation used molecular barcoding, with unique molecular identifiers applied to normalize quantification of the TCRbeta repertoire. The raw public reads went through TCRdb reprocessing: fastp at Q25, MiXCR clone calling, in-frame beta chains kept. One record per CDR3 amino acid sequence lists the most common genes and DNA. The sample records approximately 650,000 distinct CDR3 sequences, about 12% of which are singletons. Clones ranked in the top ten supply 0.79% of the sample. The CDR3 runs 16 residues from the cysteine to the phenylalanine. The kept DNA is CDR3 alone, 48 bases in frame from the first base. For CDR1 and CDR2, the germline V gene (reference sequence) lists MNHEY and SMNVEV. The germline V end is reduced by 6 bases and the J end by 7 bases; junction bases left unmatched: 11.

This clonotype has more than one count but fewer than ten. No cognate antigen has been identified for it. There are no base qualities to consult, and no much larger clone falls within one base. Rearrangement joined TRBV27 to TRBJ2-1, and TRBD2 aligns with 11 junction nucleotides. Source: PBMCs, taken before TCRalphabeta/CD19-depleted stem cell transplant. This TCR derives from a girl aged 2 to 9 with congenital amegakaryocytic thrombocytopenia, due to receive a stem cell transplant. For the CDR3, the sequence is CASRPGTSGYRNEQFF. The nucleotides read TGTGCCAGCAGACCCGGGACTAGCGGATATAGGAATGAGCAGTTCTTC.